This passage covers 15 T cell receptor beta chains from one sample sequenced in a study of blood T cell repertoires in COVID-19. Assay: immunoSEQ multiplex PCR; the TCRdb copy retains only in-frame clones and omits some. The sample contains approximately 150,000 clones, roughly nine tenths of which appear only once. Input material: peripheral blood. The receptors here all came from a human donor in a cohort sampled during active COVID-19.

This sequence joins TRBV7-6 and TRBJ2-6; 7 positions agree with TRBD1. Germline CDR1 and CDR2: SGHVS and FNYEAQ. This CDR3 is 18 amino acids long. Trimming removed 5 bases from V and 0 bases from J; junction bases left unmatched: 10. The CDR3 sequence is CASSPQGRFSSGANVLTF. The CDR3 bases are TGTGCCAGCAGCCCACAGGGGCGATTTAGCTCTGGGGCCAACGTCCTGACTTTC. Full variable domain (missing parts from reference TRBV7-6 and TRBJ2-6): GAGVSQSPRYKVTKRGQDVALRCDPISGHVSLYWYRQALGQGPEFLTYFNYEAQQDKSGLPNDRFSAERPEGSISTLTIQRTEQRDSAMYRCASSPQGRFSSGANVLTFGAGSRLTVL.

The chain has TRBV30 and TRBJ1-5; 8 nucleotides match TRBD1. The germline V gene encodes CDR1 GTSNPN and CDR2 SVGIG (reference sequence). The ends lost 1 base at V and 0 bases at J; junction bases unmatched: 8. The CDR3 is 17 amino acids. The CDR3 protein is CAWSAIGTGYSNQPQHF. DNA for the CDR3: TGTGCCTGGAGTGCCATTGGGACAGGATATAGCAATCAGCCCCAGCATTTT.

This chain connects TRBV4-3 to TRBJ1-2; no clear D. This CDR3 spans 15 amino acids. Germline V gives CDR1 LGHNA, CDR2 YSLEER. V was cut by 0 bases and J by 6 bases, with 14 bases left in between. The CDR3 DNA reads as TGCGCCAGCAGCCAAGATGGGAGGCGGGCACATGGCTACACCTTC. This codes for CASSQDGRRAHGYTF.

There are a few counts of this clone. J is TRBJ2-7 and V is TRBV7-3; D may be TRBD2 (5 bases). Germline V gives CDR1 SGHTA, CDR2 FQGTGA. The CDR3 is 14 amino acids. V was clipped by 4 bases and J by 0 bases, with 10 bases between them. The CDR3 region is CASSSGGSSYEQYF. CDR3 coding DNA: TGTGCCAGCAGCTCCGGAGGAAGCTCCTACGAGCAGTACTTC.

This sequence joins TRBV27 and TRBJ2-1; TRBD1 might be the D (6 bases). This CDR3 spans 15 amino acids. The V gene lost 3 bases and the J gene lost 7 bases, with 16 bases spanning the gap. The germline gives CDR1 MNHEY, CDR2 SMNVEV (reference sequence). Here the CDR3 reads CASSFGTGHGNEQFF. CDR3 bases: TGTGCCAGCAGTTTTGGCACAGGGCATGGGAATGAGCAGTTCTTC.

The chain joins TRBV18 to TRBJ1-3, with 8 bases lining up with TRBD1. V gave up 3 bases and J gave up 4 bases; unmatched junction bases: 5. Germline lookup yields CDR1 KGHSH and CDR2 LQKENI. This CDR3 spans 15 amino acids. In DNA form, the CDR3 reads TGTGCCAGCTCACCGCCCGGGACAGGCGGAAACACCATATATTTT. It translates to CASSPPGTGGNTIYF.

The CDR3 spells CASRAGLAGADTQYF. As DNA, the CDR3 is TGTGCCAGCAGGGCGGGACTAGCGGGCGCAGATACGCAGTATTTT. The rearrangement uses TRBV7-2 and TRBJ2-3, with TRBD2 matching over 12 bases. Germline trimming cut 6 bases from V and 4 bases from J; bases unmatched to any gene: 5. CDR3 length: 15 amino acids. Germline loops: CDR1 SGHTA, CDR2 FQGNSA.

The chain combines TRBV28 with TRBJ2-5; TRBD2 matches at 11 bases. Germline assignment: CDR1 MDHEN and CDR2 SYDVKM. J gave up 5 bases and V 3 bases, and 8 bases lay outside the gene matches. This CDR3 has 16 residues. CDR3 nucleotides: TGTGCCAGCAGTTTTAGCGGGGGGGCAGGGTACGAGACCCAGTACTTC. This encodes CASSFSGGAGYETQYF. The entire variable domain, with the rest obtained from reference TRBV28 and TRBJ2-5, is as follows: DVKVTQSSRYLVKRTGEKVFLECVQDMDHENMFWYRQDPGLGLRLIYFSYDVKMKEKGDIPEGYSVSREKKERFSLILESASTNQTSMYLCASSFSGGAGYETQYFGPGTRLLVL.

This clone was found once. This chain uses TRBV6-2 or TRBV6-3 with TRBJ1-3; tentative D call: TRBD1 (5 bases). Germline V lookup: CDR1 MNHEY, CDR2 SVGEGT. This CDR3 has 15 amino acids. V was trimmed by 2 bases and J by 2 bases, leaving 10 bases between them. The DNA for the CDR3 is TGTGCCAGCAGTTACGCCGGACAAACTGGAAACACCATATATTTT. Residues: CASSYAGQTGNTIYF.

This sequence joins TRBV3-1 (or the pseudogene TRBV3-2) and TRBJ1-2; unclear D gene. Germline CDR1 reads LGHDT; CDR2 reads YNNKEL (reference sequence). There are 13 residues in the CDR3. Trimming pared 7 bases from V and 8 bases from J, leaving 17 bases between. This chain's CDR3 is CASNLIGERGYTF. The CDR3 nucleotides are TGTGCCAGCAATCTCATCGGGGAGAGGGGCTACACCTTC.

The chain links TRBV5-1 to TRBJ2-7, with 11 bases identical to TRBD2. Looked up from germline, CDR1 is SGHRS and CDR2 is YFSETQ. V shed 4 bases, J shed 3 bases, and the junction held 9 bases outside the gene matches. The CDR3 has 16 residues. The CDR3 loop is CASSRSGTSGRYEQYF. CDR3 in DNA: TGCGCCAGCAGCCGTTCCGGGACTAGCGGACGCTACGAGCAGTACTTC.

The chain links TRBV5-4 to TRBJ2-7; 16 bases line up with TRBD2. This CDR3 has 17 amino acids. Trimming took 3 bases from V and 5 from J; bases not matched to a gene: 8. Germline assignment: CDR1 SGHNT and CDR2 YYREEE (reference sequence). As DNA, the CDR3 is TGTGCCAGCAGCTGGGGTGGGACTAGCGGGAGGGTACACGAGCAGTACTTC. The encoded protein is CASSWGGTSGRVHEQYF.

This chain links TRBV9 with TRBJ2-3, with D perhaps TRBD1 (5 bases). V was trimmed by 0 bases and J by 0 bases, leaving 11 bases between them. Germline CDR1 is SGDLS and CDR2 is YYNGEE. The CDR3 totals 16 residues. CDR3 region: CASSVGGASSTDTQYF. In nucleotides, the CDR3 is TGTGCCAGCAGCGTAGGTGGGGCCTCTAGCACAGATACGCAGTATTTT.

This chain links TRBV3-1 (or the pseudogene TRBV3-2) with TRBJ1-1; D not certain. Germline CDR1 reads LGHDT; CDR2 reads YNNKEL (reference sequence). V lost 1 base and J 6 bases, leaving 15 bases between the germline ends. The CDR3 spans 15 residues. The CDR3 region is CASSQGMAGGAEAFF. In nucleotides, the CDR3 is TGTGCCAGCAGCCAAGGGATGGCTGGCGGCGCTGAAGCTTTCTTT.

This clone was counted a few times. The gene calls are TRBV7-9 and TRBJ2-4; 10 nucleotides line up with TRBD1. Germline CDR1 and CDR2: SEHNR and FQNEAQ (reference sequence). CDR3 length: 16 residues. The V gene end was trimmed by 4 bases and the J gene end by 0 bases; junction bases not matched to a gene: 3. This CDR3 is CASSSWTGGAKNIQYF. The CDR3 coding sequence is TGTGCCAGCAGCTCCTGGACAGGGGGAGCCAAAAACATTCAGTACTTC.